What follows is one T cell receptor (beta chain) and its context. This entry comes from a study of blood T cell repertoires in COVID-19. Study as a whole: Sample material is recorded as cDNA or gDNA derived from T cells, B-cell-depleted T cells, or PBMCs.

In the study's own analysis: Reference gene primer amplification gave nucleated cell count estimates. Data came from immunoSEQ multiplex PCR; TCRdb stores just in-frame clones and leaves some out. That table is the source of V, J and clone size, and D and trimming were worked out from the DNA. The sample shows roughly 200,000 clones, around nine tenths of them seen only once. Germline CDR1 reads MNHEY; CDR2 reads SMNVEV (reference sequence). V was pared by 2 bases and J by 4 bases, with 15 bases between. This CDR3 region has 16 residues. The TCR originated in a man between 60 and 75 years old who had recovered from COVID-19. The chain combines TRBV27 with TRBJ1-5, with D possibly TRBD1 on 6 matching bases. Sequenced input: peripheral blood. In nucleotides, the CDR3 is TGTGCCAGCAGTTTAAGGGCAGGGGCTAAGAATCAGCCCCAGCATTTT. Translating it yields CASSLRAGAKNQPQHF.